These 7 T cell receptor beta chains were all obtained from the same sample, sequenced in a study of cytotoxic CD8 clonotypes in ibrutinib-treated CLL. Assay: immunoSEQ multiplex PCR; the TCRdb copy retains only in-frame clones and omits some. The sample consists of around 300,000 clones, around four fifths of them appearing once. The material sequenced was PBMCs, taken before ibrutinib treatment. Receptor source: a human donor with chronic lymphocytic leukemia.

This clone has more than one count but fewer than ten. The chain carries TRBV10-3 and TRBJ1-2; no clear D gene. Per germline, CDR1 ENHRY and CDR2 SYGVKD. The CDR3 is 13 residues long. Trimming cost V 2 bases and J 2 bases, with 6 bases left between them. This CDR3 is CAISEGRNYGYTF. The CDR3 nucleotides read TGTGCCATCAGTGAGGGTAGAAACTATGGCTACACCTTC.

In its sample, this clone was seen a few times. The chain carries TRBV28 and TRBJ1-5; 10 bases agree with TRBD1. The CDR3 runs 17 residues. Germline CDR1 reads MDHEN; CDR2 reads SYDVKM. V gave up 4 bases and J gave up 0 bases; unmatched junction bases: 6. CDR3 region: CASSSGTGDYSNQPQHF. The CDR3 DNA reads TGTGCCAGCAGTTCCGGGACAGGGGATTATAGCAATCAGCCCCAGCATTTT.

This chain joins TRBV11-2 and TRBJ2-7; 7 nucleotides match TRBD1. CDR1 is SGHAT and CDR2 is FQNNGV in the germline V gene. The CDR3 consists of 15 residues. The junction had 8 bases not matched to a gene; V was cut back by 3 bases and J by 3 bases. CDR3 sequence: CASSFDRVGSYEQYF. The CDR3 coding sequence is TGTGCCAGCAGCTTCGACAGGGTGGGGAGCTACGAGCAGTACTTC.

The rearrangement joins TRBV6-5 to TRBJ2-2, with D unclear. CDR3 length: 15 amino acids. The germline V gene has CDR1 MNHEY and CDR2 SVGAGI. Between the trimmed V and J ends, which lost 6 bases and 0 bases, there was a span of 11 bases. CDR3 residues: CASSRYGPNTGELFF. The CDR3 region has the DNA TGTGCCAGCAGCCGATATGGGCCGAACACCGGGGAGCTGTTTTTT.

The chain couples TRBV10-3 to TRBJ1-2; D gene ambiguous. CDR3 length equals 14 residues. Trimming cost V 0 bases and J 7 bases, with 12 bases left between them. CDR1 and CDR2 (germline): ENHRY, SYGVKD. The CDR3 reads CAISESTAGGGYTF. The CDR3 region has the DNA TGTGCCATCAGTGAGTCGACGGCAGGCGGTGGCTACACCTTC.

This clone was observed a few times. The chain has TRBV19 and TRBJ1-4; D perhaps matches TRBD1 (5 bases). This CDR3 has 14 residues. V was trimmed by 8 bases and J by 6 bases, leaving 16 bases between them. Germline V gene sequence: CDR1 LNHDA, CDR2 SQIVND (reference sequence). CDR3 loop: CASGDERRDEKLFF. The DNA of the CDR3 is TGTGCCAGTGGGGACGAGCGCCGGGATGAAAAACTGTTTTTT.

Concerning this clone itself: Other DNA sequences in the same sample also yield this CDR3. This chain links TRBV5-1 with TRBJ1-3; D unresolved. Germline V CDR1 and CDR2: SGHRS, YFSETQ. Deletions cut 0 bases from V and 0 bases from J, with 7 bases between. This CDR3 comprises 15 residues. In nucleotides, the CDR3 is TGCGCCAGCAGCTTGGTCGGGAGCTCTGGAAACACCATATATTTT. Its protein is CASSLVGSSGNTIYF.